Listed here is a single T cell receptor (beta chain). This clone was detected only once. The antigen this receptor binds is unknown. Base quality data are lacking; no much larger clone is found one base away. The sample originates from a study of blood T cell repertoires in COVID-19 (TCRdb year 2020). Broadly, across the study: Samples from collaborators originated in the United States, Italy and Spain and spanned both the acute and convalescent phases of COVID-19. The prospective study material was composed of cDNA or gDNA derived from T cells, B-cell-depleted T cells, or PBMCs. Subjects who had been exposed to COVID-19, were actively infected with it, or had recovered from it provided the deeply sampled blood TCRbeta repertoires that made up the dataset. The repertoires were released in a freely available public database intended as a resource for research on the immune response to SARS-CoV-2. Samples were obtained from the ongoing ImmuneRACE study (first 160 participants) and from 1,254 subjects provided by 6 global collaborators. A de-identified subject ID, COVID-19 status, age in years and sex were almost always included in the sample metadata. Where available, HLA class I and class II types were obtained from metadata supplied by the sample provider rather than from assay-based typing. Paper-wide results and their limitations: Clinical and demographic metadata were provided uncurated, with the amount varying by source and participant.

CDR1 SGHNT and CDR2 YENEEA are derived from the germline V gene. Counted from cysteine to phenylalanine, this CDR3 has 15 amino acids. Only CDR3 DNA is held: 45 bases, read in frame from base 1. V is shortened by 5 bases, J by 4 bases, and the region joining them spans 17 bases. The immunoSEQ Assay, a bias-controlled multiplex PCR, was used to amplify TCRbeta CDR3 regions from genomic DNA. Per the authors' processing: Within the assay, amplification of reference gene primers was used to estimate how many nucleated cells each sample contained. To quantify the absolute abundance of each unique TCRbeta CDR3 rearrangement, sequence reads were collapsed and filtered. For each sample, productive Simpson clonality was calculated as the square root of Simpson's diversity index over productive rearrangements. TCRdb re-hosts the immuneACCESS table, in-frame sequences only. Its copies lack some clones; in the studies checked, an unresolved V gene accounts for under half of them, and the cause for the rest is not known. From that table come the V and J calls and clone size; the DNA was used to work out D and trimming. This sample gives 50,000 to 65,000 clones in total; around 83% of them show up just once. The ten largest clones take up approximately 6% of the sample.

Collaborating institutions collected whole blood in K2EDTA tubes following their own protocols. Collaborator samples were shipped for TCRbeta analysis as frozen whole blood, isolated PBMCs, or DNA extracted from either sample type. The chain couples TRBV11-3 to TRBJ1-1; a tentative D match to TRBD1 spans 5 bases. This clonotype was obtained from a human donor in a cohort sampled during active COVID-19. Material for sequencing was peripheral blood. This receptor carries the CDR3 CASSPGVGASTEAFF. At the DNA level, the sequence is TGTGCCAGCAGCCCGGGGGTAGGGGCGTCCACTGAAGCTTTCTTT.